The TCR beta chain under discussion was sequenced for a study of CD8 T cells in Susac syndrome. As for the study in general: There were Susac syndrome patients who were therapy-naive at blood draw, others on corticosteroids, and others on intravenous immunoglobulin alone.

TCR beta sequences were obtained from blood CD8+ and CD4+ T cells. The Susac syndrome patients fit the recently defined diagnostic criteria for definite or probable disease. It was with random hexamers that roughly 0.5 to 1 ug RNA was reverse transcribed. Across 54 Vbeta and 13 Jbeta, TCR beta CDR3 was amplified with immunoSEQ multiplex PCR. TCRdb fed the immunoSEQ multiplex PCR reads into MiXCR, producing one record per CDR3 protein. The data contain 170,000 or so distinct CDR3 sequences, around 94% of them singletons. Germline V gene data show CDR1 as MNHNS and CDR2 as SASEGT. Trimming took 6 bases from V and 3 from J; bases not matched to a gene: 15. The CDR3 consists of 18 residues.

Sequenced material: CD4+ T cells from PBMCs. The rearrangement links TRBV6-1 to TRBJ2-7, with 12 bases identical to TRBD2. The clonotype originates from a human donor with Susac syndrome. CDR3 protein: CASSATSGSLTKNYEQYF. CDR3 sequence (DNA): TGTGCCAGCAGCGCGACTAGCGGGAGTCTAACGAAGAACTACGAGCAGTACTTC.